Reported below is one TCR beta chain. This sample is drawn from a study of blood T cell repertoires in COVID-19. The wider study: From the United States, Italy and Spain came samples of acute and convalescent COVID-19. From T cells, B-cell-depleted T cells, or PBMCs came the material, which was cDNA or gDNA.

CDR3 size: 13 residues. Germline lookup yields CDR1 LNHDA and CDR2 SQIVND (reference sequence). V lost 8 bases, J lost 3 bases, and 12 bases lay in between. Per the original methods: Reference gene primer amplification in the assay estimated nucleated cell counts. Method: immunoSEQ multiplex PCR; TCRdb's copy keeps in-frame clones and lacks some. That table gives V, J and clone size, and the DNA gave D and trimming. The profile shows about 130,000 clones, approximately 80% of them singletons. The chain combines TRBV19 with TRBJ2-3, with D perhaps matching TRBD2 (6 bases). The receptor comes from a man aged 40-50 years with active or convalescent COVID-19. The sample consisted of peripheral blood. CDR3 sequence reads: CASSVGGTDTQYF. CDR3 DNA: TGTGCCAGTTCTGTGGGGGGAACAGATACGCAGTATTTT.